This T cell receptor beta chain was recorded in a study of technical replicates of blood from four donors. The sample holds a few counts of this clone. Germline CDR1 and CDR2: LNHDA and SQIVND (reference sequence). V lost 6 bases to trimming and J lost 10 bases; unmatched junction nucleotides: 8. CDR3 length: 15 residues. Profiling relied on immunoSEQ multiplex PCR, and the TCRdb table lists in-frame clones only, not all of them. The profile shows tens of thousands of clones, approximately 75% of them singletons. The J gene is TRBJ2-1, the V gene TRBV19; TRBD2 aligns across 14 bases. Input material: PBMCs. This receptor was obtained from a human donor in good health. Some clones in this sample may be carry-over from other donors' samples. In DNA form, the CDR3 reads TGTGCCAGTAGAGGGACTAGCGGGGGAACGTGGGAGCAGTTCTTC. This gives the protein CASRGTSGGTWEQFF.